The 28 T cell receptor beta chains in this list originate from one sample, sequenced in a study of blood T cell repertoires in COVID-19. Assay: immunoSEQ multiplex PCR; the TCRdb copy retains only in-frame clones and omits some. This sample has over 250,000 clones, with roughly 83% found just once. Sample: peripheral blood. The receptor set was obtained from a human donor with COVID-19, enrolled during active disease. The donor label of this sample is uncertain.

The CDR3 DNA is TGTGCCAGTAGTCACTCCTCAACTAGCGGGAGGTTGAATGAGCAGTTCTTC. It translates to CASSHSSTSGRLNEQFF. The chain employs TRBV19 and TRBJ2-1; 12 nucleotides align to TRBD2. Germline values: CDR1 LNHDA, CDR2 SQIVND (reference sequence). The CDR3 length is 17 residues. V lost 5 bases and J lost 7; bases outside the gene matches: 12.

The V call is TRBV19, the J call TRBJ1-5; TRBD1 aligns across 12 bases. The J segment lost 5 bases and the V segment lost 2 bases, leaving 4 bases of the junction unmatched. There are 16 residues in the CDR3. Looked up from germline, CDR1 is LNHDA and CDR2 is SQIVND (reference sequence). CDR3 region: CASSILGTGGDQPQHF. The CDR3 bases are TGTGCCAGTAGTATACTTGGGACAGGGGGCGATCAGCCCCAGCATTTT.

V is TRBV23-1 and J is TRBJ1-5; TRBD1 matches at 10 bases. TRBV23-1 carries the ORF label, with uncertain function. This CDR3 region has 16 residues. V shed 3 bases, J shed 6 bases, and the junction held 8 bases outside the gene matches. The chain's CDR3 is CASSHHGTGDRQPQHF. As DNA, the CDR3 is TGCGCCAGCAGTCACCACGGGACAGGGGACCGTCAGCCCCAGCATTTT.

The chain has TRBV19 and TRBJ2-7, with D possibly TRBD2 on 5 matching bases. This CDR3 has 14 residues. V was pared by 2 bases and J by 1 base, with 9 bases between. Per the germline V gene, CDR1 is LNHDA and CDR2 is SQIVND (reference sequence). The CDR3 DNA reads as TGTGCCAGTAGTATACCGGGGTCGTCCTACGAGCAGTACTTC. Translated, it gives CASSIPGSSYEQYF. The variable domain in full, with the rest retrieved from reference TRBV19 and TRBJ2-7, is DGGITQSPKYLFRKEGQNVTLSCEQNLNHDAMYWYRQDPGQGLRLIYYSQIVNDFQKGDIAEGYSVSREKKESFPLTVTSAQKNPTAFYLCASSIPGSSYEQYFGPGTRLTVT.

The chain uses TRBV6-2 or TRBV6-3 and TRBJ1-1, with D tentatively TRBD1 (6 bases). V dropped 2 bases and J dropped 4 bases, with 8 bases sitting between them. The CDR3 is 13 residues long. Germline loops: CDR1 MNHEY, CDR2 SVGEGT. This CDR3 is CASSYGQTTEAFF. DNA of the CDR3: TGTGCCAGCAGTTACGGACAGACCACTGAAGCTTTCTTT.

The chain links TRBV6-5 to TRBJ1-1; D call uncertain. CDR3 length: 15 amino acids. The germline CDR1 and CDR2 sequences are MNHEY and SVGAGI. V gave up 0 bases and J gave up 5 bases, with 13 bases separating them. CDR3 DNA sequence: TGTGCCAGCAGTTACTCGGCGGATCTTGGTACTGAAGCTTTCTTT. Translating gives CASSYSADLGTEAFF.

This rearrangement joins TRBV5-1 to TRBJ1-3, with D possibly matching TRBD1 (5 bases). CDR1 is SGHRS and CDR2 is YFSETQ in the germline V gene. CDR3 length: 16 amino acids. V shed 7 bases and J shed 2 bases, with 19 bases lying between them. The DNA of the CDR3 is TGCGCCAGCGCCCTTTATGCGGGACCCACTGGAAACACCATATATTTT. Protein: CASALYAGPTGNTIYF.

The chain links TRBV7-2 to TRBJ2-2; TRBD1 agrees at 7 bases. This CDR3 contains 15 residues. Germline V gene lookup returns CDR1 SGHTA and CDR2 FQGNSA. V lost 5 bases and J lost 6; bases outside the gene matches: 9. The CDR3 here is CASSPLVGQAGELFF. The CDR3 nucleotides read TGTGCCAGCAGCCCCCTTGTAGGACAGGCCGGGGAGCTGTTTTTT.

This clone was detected once. This rearrangement joins TRBV5-4 to TRBJ2-7; 7 nucleotides agree with TRBD2. Per the germline V gene, CDR1 is SGHNT and CDR2 is YYREEE (reference sequence). V was clipped by 4 bases and J by 6 bases; unmatched bases: 13. CDR3 length: 15 amino acids. The CDR3 sequence: CASSLDGGRASEQYF. Here the CDR3 DNA reads TGTGCCAGCAGCCTCGACGGAGGGAGGGCCTCCGAGCAGTACTTC.

This clone was recorded once. This rearrangement joins TRBV19 to TRBJ1-2, with 7 bases fitting TRBD1. Germline-derived CDR1 and CDR2 are LNHDA and SQIVND (reference sequence). The CDR3 spans 14 residues. With 7 bases clipped from V and 2 bases from J, the junction kept 7 bases outside the gene matches. The CDR3 protein is CASTPGQYNYGYTF. DNA of the CDR3: TGTGCCAGTACCCCGGGACAGTACAACTATGGCTACACCTTC.

The chain carries TRBV6-1 and TRBJ2-5, with 10 bases aligning to TRBD1. CDR3 length: 17 amino acids. V was pared by 0 bases and J by 5 bases, with 9 bases of the junction left unmatched. Germline CDR1 and CDR2: MNHNS and SASEGT. The CDR3, as DNA: TGTGCCAGCAGTGAAGCGCTTCCGGGACAGGGGCTGGAGACCCAGTACTTC. Encoded protein: CASSEALPGQGLETQYF.

The chain employs TRBV19 and TRBJ1-1; no firm D call. Trimming pared 5 bases from V and 3 bases from J, leaving 10 bases between. The CDR3 runs 13 residues. Looked up from germline, CDR1 is LNHDA and CDR2 is SQIVND (reference sequence). The DNA of the CDR3 is TGTGCCAGTAGTCCTCACCGAGACACTGAAGCTTTCTTT. Its translation is CASSPHRDTEAFF. Combining the CDR3 with reference TRBV19 and TRBJ1-1 gives the whole variable domain DGGITQSPKYLFRKEGQNVTLSCEQNLNHDAMYWYRQDPGQGLRLIYYSQIVNDFQKGDIAEGYSVSREKKESFPLTVTSAQKNPTAFYLCASSPHRDTEAFFGQGTRLTVV.

The J gene is TRBJ2-7, the V gene TRBV29-1; TRBD2 might be the D (6 bases). CDR1 SQVTM and CDR2 ANQGSEA come from the germline V gene. The CDR3 consists of 13 residues. The V gene lost 3 bases and the J gene lost 5 bases, with 14 bases spanning the gap. CDR3 region: CSVDGSGGHEQYF. The CDR3 DNA is TGCAGCGTTGATGGGTCAGGAGGGCACGAGCAGTACTTC.

A word on this clone: Within the sample, other DNA sequences also encode this same CDR3. This chain links TRBV7-2 with TRBJ1-2, with 7 bases lining up with TRBD1. Trimming cost V 5 bases and J 3 bases; bases outside gene matches: 3. Germline V gene data show CDR1 as SGHTA and CDR2 as FQGNSA. This CDR3 contains 13 residues. For the CDR3, the DNA is TGTGCCAGCAGCCCCGACAGGGACTATGGCTACACCTTC. It encodes CASSPDRDYGYTF.

The J gene is TRBJ2-6, the V gene TRBV7-3; perhaps TRBD2 as D (5 bases). CDR3 size: 16 residues. From germline, CDR1 is SGHTA and CDR2 FQGTGA. V was trimmed by 1 base and J by 2 bases, leaving 9 bases between them. DNA for the CDR3: TGTGCCAGCAGCTTAAATCGGGGAACTGGGGCCAACGTCCTGACTTTC. As protein: CASSLNRGTGANVLTF.

This chain links TRBV15 with TRBJ1-2, with 7 bases matching TRBD1. V gave up 3 bases and J gave up 8 bases; unmatched junction bases: 3. The CDR3 is 12 amino acids. The germline V gene has CDR1 LNHNV and CDR2 YYDKDF (reference sequence). The DNA for the CDR3 is TGTGCCACCAGCAGGCTACAGGGGGGCTACACCTTC. Translation: CATSRLQGGYTF.

V usage is TRBV5-4 and J usage is TRBJ2-3; a possible D gene is TRBD1 (5 bases). The CDR3 is 15 residues long. Germline CDR1 and CDR2: SGHNT and YYREEE (reference sequence). Trimming stripped 3 bases from V and 3 bases from J, with 14 bases between. CDR3 residues: CASSSPWQGTDTQYF. The CDR3 DNA sequence: TGTGCCAGCAGCTCCCCCTGGCAGGGAACAGATACGCAGTATTTT. Combining the CDR3 with reference TRBV5-4 and TRBJ2-3 gives the whole variable domain ETGVTQSPTHLIKTRGQQVTLRCSSQSGHNTVSWYQQALGQGPQFIFQYYREEENGRGNFPPRFSGLQFPNYSSELNVNALELDDSALYLCASSSPWQGTDTQYFGPGTRLTVL.

V and J are TRBV11-2 and TRBJ2-7; 10 bases match TRBD1. Trimming cost V 3 bases and J 3 bases; bases outside gene matches: 5. Germline V gene sequence: CDR1 SGHAT, CDR2 FQNNGV. CDR3 size: 15 residues. Here the CDR3 reads CASSLGQGWNYEQYF. The CDR3 DNA reads TGTGCCAGCAGCTTGGGACAGGGGTGGAACTACGAGCAGTACTTC.

This clone was recorded many times. The V call is TRBV5-1, the J call TRBJ2-3; 9 bases are a match to TRBD1. The CDR3 runs 20 residues. From germline, CDR1 is SGHRS and CDR2 YFSETQ. V was clipped by 3 bases and J by 1 base; unmatched bases: 18. CDR3 region: CASSSPTTGQGSSGTDTQYF. The CDR3 DNA reads as TGCGCCAGCAGCTCTCCCACAACGGGACAGGGAAGCTCCGGCACAGATACGCAGTATTTT.

This chain uses TRBV27 with TRBJ2-7; TRBD2 matches 12 bases. Germline values: CDR1 MNHEY, CDR2 SMNVEV (reference sequence). The CDR3 runs 17 residues. Trimming cost V 2 bases and J 0 bases; bases outside gene matches: 5. CDR3: CASSLTQLAGGSYEQYF. CDR3 bases: TGTGCCAGCAGTTTAACTCAACTAGCGGGAGGCTCCTACGAGCAGTACTTC.

This rearrangement joins TRBV6-4 to TRBJ2-6, with a tentative D call TRBD2 (6 bases). The CDR3 is 18 amino acids. Trimming removed 3 bases at V and 0 bases at J, with 15 bases between. Germline values: CDR1 MRHNA, CDR2 SNTAGT. CDR3 in DNA: TGTGCCAGCAGTGAATCCGGGACTCCCCGCTCTGGGGCCAACGTCCTGACTTTC. Translating it yields CASSESGTPRSGANVLTF.

V usage is TRBV4-3 and J usage is TRBJ1-4; D unresolved. Germline V gives CDR1 LGHNA, CDR2 YSLEER. The CDR3 consists of 19 residues. Trimming took 4 bases from V and 0 from J, leaving 21 bases between them. CDR3 in DNA: TGCGCCAGCAGCCTCTGGAGGTTTTCGGGCAAAGCAACTAATGAAAAACTGTTTTTT. This gives the protein CASSLWRFSGKATNEKLFF.

The chain joins TRBV30 to TRBJ1-1; no clear D. CDR1 and CDR2 from the germline V gene are GTSNPN and SVGIG (reference sequence). This CDR3 is built from 11 residues. Trimming stripped 8 bases from V and 1 base from J, with 8 bases between. The CDR3 reads CATRENTEAFF. The CDR3 DNA reads TGTGCCACTCGGGAGAACACTGAAGCTTTCTTT.

The rearrangement links TRBV11-3 to TRBJ2-1, with 12 bases identical to TRBD2. V trimming: 5 bases; J trimming: 3 bases; junction bases outside the gene matches: 2. CDR1 and CDR2 from the germline V gene are SGHNT and YENEEA. The CDR3 length is 15 residues. The CDR3 DNA sequence: TGTGCCAGCAGCCCACTAGCGGGAGGCTACAATGAGCAGTTCTTC. This gives the protein CASSPLAGGYNEQFF.

The chain recombines TRBV6-1 with TRBJ1-2; weak D call: TRBD1 (5 bases). Between the trimmed V and J ends, which lost 3 bases and 6 bases, there was a span of 11 bases. This CDR3 has 13 residues. Per the germline V gene, CDR1 is MNHNS and CDR2 is SASEGT. CDR3 in DNA: TGTGCCAGCAGTGAGTCAGGGAAAGATGGCTACACCTTC. Translated: CASSESGKDGYTF.

Comments on this clone: Other DNA sequences within the sample encode an identical CDR3. This rearrangement joins TRBV19 to TRBJ2-1; no reliable D call. Germline loops: CDR1 LNHDA, CDR2 SQIVND (reference sequence). CDR3 length equals 13 residues. Trimming removed 5 bases from V and 5 bases from J, with 10 bases in between. DNA of the CDR3: TGTGCCAGTAGTCTCGGTCAAAACAATGAGCAGTTCTTC. Protein product: CASSLGQNNEQFF.

The rearrangement links TRBV19 to TRBJ1-2, with D perhaps matching TRBD1 (6 bases). The germline V and J ends were trimmed by 2 bases and 5 bases, with 15 bases remaining between them. This CDR3 contains 15 residues. Looked up from germline, CDR1 is LNHDA and CDR2 is SQIVND (reference sequence). CDR3 sequence reads: CASSIRTDISYGYTF. The CDR3, as DNA: TGTGCCAGTAGTATACGGACAGACATATCTTATGGCTACACCTTC.

CDR3 residues: CASSTLLAGGPYEQYF. The CDR3 DNA sequence: TGTGCCAGCAGCACCTTACTAGCGGGAGGGCCCTACGAGCAGTACTTC. The chain combines TRBV7-2 with TRBJ2-7; 13 nucleotides match TRBD2. The CDR3 extends over 16 amino acids. Germline-derived CDR1 and CDR2 are SGHTA and FQGNSA. The J segment lost 2 bases and the V segment lost 5 bases, leaving 6 bases of the junction unmatched.